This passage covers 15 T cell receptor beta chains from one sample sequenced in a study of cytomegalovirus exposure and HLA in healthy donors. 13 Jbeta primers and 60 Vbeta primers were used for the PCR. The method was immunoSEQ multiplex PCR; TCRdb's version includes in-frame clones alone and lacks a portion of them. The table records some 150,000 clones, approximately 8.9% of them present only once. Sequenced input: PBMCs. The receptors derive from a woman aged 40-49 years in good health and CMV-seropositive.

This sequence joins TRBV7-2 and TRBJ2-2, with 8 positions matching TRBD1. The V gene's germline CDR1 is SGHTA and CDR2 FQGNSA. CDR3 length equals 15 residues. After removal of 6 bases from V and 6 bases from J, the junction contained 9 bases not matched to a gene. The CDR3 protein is CASSPDRGASGELFF. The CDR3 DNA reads TGTGCCAGCAGTCCCGACAGGGGCGCATCCGGGGAGCTGTTTTTT.

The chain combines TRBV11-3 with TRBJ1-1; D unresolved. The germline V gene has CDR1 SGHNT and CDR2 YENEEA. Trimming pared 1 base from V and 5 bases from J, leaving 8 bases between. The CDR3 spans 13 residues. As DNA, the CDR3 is TGTGCCAGCAGCTTAGGCAGGCTGACTGAAGCTTTCTTT. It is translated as CASSLGRLTEAFF.

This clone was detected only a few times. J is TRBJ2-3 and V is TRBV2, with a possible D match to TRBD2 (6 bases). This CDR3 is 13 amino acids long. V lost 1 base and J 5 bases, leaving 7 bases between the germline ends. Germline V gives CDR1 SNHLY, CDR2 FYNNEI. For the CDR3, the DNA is TGTGCCAGCAGTGAAGGACTAGTAGATACGCAGTATTTT. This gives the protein CASSEGLVDTQYF.

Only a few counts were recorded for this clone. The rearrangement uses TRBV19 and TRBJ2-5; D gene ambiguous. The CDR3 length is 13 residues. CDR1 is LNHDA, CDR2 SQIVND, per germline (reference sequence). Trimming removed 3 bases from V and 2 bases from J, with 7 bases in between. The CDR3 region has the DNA TGTGCCAGTAGTATCGGGTTACAAGAGACCCAGTACTTC. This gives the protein CASSIGLQETQYF.

The CDR3 DNA reads TGTGCCAGCGGGCGGCTAAGGGGAGATACGCAGTATTTT. It specifies CASGRLRGDTQYF. The chain carries TRBV2 and TRBJ2-3; maybe TRBD1 (5 bases). V lost 8 bases to trimming and J lost 5 bases, with 14 bases between them. The germline V gene has CDR1 SNHLY and CDR2 FYNNEI. This CDR3 has 13 amino acids.

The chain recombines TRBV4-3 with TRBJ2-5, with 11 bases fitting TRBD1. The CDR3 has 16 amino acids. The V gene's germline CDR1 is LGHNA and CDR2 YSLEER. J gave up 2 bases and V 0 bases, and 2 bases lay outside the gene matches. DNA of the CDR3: TGCGCCAGCAGCCAAGAGGGGACAGGGGGACAAGAGACCCAGTACTTC. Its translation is CASSQEGTGGQETQYF.

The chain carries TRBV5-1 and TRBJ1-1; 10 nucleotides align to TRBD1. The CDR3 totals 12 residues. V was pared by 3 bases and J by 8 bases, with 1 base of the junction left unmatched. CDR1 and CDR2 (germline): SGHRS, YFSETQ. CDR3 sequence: CASSWGQGEAFF. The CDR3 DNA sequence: TGCGCCAGCAGCTGGGGACAGGGGGAAGCTTTCTTT.

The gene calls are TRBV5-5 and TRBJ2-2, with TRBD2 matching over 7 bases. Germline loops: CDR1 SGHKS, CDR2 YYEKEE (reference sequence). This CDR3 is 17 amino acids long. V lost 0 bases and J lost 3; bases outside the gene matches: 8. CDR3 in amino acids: CASSLGAGRVDTGELFF. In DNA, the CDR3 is TGTGCCAGCAGCTTGGGGGCAGGGAGGGTTGACACCGGGGAGCTGTTTTTT.

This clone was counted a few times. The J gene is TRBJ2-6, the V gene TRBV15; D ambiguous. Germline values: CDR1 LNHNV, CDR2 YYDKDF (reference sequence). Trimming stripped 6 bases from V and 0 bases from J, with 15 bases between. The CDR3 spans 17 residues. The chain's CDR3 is CATSQQITSSGANVLTF. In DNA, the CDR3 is TGTGCCACCAGTCAACAGATAACGAGCTCTGGGGCCAACGTCCTGACTTTC.

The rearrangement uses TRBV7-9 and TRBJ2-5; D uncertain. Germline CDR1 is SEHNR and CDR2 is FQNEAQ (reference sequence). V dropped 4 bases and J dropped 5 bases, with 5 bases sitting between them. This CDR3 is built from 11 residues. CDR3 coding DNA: TGTGCCAGCAGCTCAGTGGAGACCCAGTACTTC. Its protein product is CASSSVETQYF.

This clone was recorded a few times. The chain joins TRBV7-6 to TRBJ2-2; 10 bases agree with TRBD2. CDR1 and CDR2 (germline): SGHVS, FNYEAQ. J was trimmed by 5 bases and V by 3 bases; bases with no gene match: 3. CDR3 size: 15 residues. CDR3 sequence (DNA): TGTGCCAGCAGCTTTTTGACTAGCGGGACCGGGGAGCTGTTTTTT. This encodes CASSFLTSGTGELFF. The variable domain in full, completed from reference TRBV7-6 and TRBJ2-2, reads GAGVSQSPRYKVTKRGQDVALRCDPISGHVSLYWYRQALGQGPEFLTYFNYEAQQDKSGLPNDRFSAERPEGSISTLTIQRTEQRDSAMYRCASSFLTSGTGELFFGEGSRLTVL.

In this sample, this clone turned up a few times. CDR3 DNA: TGTGCCAGCAGCCTAACAGGGGCCGGGGCCAACGTCCTGACTTTC. This gives the protein CASSLTGAGANVLTF. This chain links TRBV6-5 with TRBJ2-6; 7 bases are shared with TRBD1. CDR1 is MNHEY, CDR2 SVGAGI, per germline. Trimming removed 6 bases from V and 4 bases from J; junction bases left unmatched: 6. The CDR3 spans 15 residues.

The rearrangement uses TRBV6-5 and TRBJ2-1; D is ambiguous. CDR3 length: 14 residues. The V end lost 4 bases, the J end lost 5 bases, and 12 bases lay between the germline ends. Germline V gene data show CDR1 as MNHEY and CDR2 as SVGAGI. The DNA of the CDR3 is TGTGCCAGCAGTTTAATCCCTCGGGACAATGAGCAGTTCTTC. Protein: CASSLIPRDNEQFF.

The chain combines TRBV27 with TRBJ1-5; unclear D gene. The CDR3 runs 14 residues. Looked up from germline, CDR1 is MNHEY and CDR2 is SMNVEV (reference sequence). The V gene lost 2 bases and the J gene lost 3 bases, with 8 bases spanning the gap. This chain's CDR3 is CASSLTRNNQPQHF. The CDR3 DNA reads TGTGCCAGCAGTTTAACCAGGAACAATCAGCCCCAGCATTTT.

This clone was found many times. CDR3 nucleotide sequence: TGCGCCAGCAGCCCGGGGACAGGGAGCACCTATGGCTACACCTTC. It translates to CASSPGTGSTYGYTF. The J gene is TRBJ1-2, the V gene TRBV5-1; 9 bases are a match to TRBD1. Germline-derived CDR1 and CDR2 are SGHRS and YFSETQ. V was pared by 4 bases and J by 4 bases, with 8 bases of the junction left unmatched. The CDR3 consists of 15 residues.